This T cell receptor (beta chain) appears in the sequencing data of a study of identical twins. J gave up 0 bases and V 0 bases, and 12 bases lay outside the gene matches. The CDR3 is made up of 22 amino acids. Only healthy Caucasians were included as donors. cDNA carried unique molecular identifiers, and a universal primer site was added by template switching. TCRdb analysed the 5' RACE reads with MiXCR anew, one entry per CDR3 protein. The sample shows hundreds of thousands of distinct CDR3 sequences, approximately 18% of them seen only once. This clonotype showed up just a few times. This sample was also put to use in a study of T cells expressing NK-cell markers. In that study: Sequencing of TCR beta repertoires drew on sorted CD3+CD56+NKG2C+, CD3+CD56+NKG2C- and CD3+CD56-NKG2C+ T cells. Out of eight donors sequenced, seven tested HCMV-seropositive and the remaining one seronegative.

This sequence originates from a woman aged 18-30 years in good health. The material sequenced was PBMCs. The V call is TRBV12-3 or TRBV12-4, the J call TRBJ2-1; TRBD2 matches 15 bases. In DNA form, the CDR3 reads TGTGCCAGCAGTTTAGCTATCGGGACTAGCGGGGGGACGATAAGCTCCTACAATGAGCAGTTCTTC. It is translated as CASSLAIGTSGGTISSYNEQFF.